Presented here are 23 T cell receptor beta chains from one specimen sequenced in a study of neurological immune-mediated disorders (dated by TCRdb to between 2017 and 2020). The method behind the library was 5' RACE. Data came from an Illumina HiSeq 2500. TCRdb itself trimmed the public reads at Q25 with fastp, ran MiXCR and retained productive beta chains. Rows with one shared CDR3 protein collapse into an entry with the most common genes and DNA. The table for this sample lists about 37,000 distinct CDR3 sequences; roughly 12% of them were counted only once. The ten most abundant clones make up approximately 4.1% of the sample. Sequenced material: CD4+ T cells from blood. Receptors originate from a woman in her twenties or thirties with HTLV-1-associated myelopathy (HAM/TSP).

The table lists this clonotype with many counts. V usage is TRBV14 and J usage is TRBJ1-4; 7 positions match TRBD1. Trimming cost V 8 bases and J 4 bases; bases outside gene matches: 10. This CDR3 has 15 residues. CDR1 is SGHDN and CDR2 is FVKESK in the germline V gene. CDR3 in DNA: TGTGCCAGCCGGGGAACGGGACAGCATAATGAAAAACTGTTTTTT. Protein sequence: CASRGTGQHNEKLFF.

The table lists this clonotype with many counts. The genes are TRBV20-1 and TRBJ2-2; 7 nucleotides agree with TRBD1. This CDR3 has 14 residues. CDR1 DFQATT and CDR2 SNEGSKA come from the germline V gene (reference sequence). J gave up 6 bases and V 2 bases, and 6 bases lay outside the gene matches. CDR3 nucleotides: TGCAGTGCTAGACAAAGCCAGGGGGCCGGGGAGCTGTTTTTT. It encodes CSARQSQGAGELFF.

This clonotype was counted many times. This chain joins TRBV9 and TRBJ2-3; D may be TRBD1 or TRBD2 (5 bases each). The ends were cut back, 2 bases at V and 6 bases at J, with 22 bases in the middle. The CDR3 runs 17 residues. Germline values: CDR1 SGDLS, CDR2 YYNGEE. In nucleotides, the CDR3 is TGTGCCAGCAGCGTCCTTGGGGGACCAACAACAACGGATACGCAGTATTTT. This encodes CASSVLGGPTTTDTQYF.

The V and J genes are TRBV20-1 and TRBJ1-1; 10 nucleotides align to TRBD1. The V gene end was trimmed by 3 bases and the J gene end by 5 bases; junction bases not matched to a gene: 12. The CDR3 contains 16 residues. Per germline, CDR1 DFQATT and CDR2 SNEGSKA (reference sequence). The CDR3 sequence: CSARGTGTGDGTEAFF. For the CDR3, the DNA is TGCAGTGCTAGGGGGACCGGGACAGGGGATGGGACTGAAGCTTTCTTT.

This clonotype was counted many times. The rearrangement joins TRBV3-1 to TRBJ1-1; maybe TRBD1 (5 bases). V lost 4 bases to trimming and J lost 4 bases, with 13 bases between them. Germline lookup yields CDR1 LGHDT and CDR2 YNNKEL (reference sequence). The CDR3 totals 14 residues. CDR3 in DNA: TGTGCCAGCAGCCCCCGGGGGGTCGGCACTGAAGCTTTCTTT. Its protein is CASSPRGVGTEAFF.

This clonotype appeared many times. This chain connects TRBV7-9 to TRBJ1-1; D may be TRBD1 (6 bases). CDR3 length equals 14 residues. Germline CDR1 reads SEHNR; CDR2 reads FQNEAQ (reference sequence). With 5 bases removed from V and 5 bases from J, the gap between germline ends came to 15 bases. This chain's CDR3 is CASSQEGVGTEAFF. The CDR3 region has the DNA TGTGCCAGCAGCCAAGAGGGGGTTGGGACTGAAGCTTTCTTT.

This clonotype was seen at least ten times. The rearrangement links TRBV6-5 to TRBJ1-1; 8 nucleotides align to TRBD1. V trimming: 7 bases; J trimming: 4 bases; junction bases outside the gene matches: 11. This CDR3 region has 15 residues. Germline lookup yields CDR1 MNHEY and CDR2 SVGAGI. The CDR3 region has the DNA TGTGCCAGCAAACCGCAGGGGGCGCGTGTCACTGAAGCTTTCTTT. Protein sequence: CASKPQGARVTEAFF.

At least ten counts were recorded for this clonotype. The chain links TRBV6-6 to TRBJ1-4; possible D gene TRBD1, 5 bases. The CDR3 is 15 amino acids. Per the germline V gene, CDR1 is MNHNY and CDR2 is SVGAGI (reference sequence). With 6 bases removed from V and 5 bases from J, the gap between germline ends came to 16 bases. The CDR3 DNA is TGTGCCAGCAGACGTGGGACCGCCGGAAATGAAAAACTGTTTTTT. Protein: CASRRGTAGNEKLFF.

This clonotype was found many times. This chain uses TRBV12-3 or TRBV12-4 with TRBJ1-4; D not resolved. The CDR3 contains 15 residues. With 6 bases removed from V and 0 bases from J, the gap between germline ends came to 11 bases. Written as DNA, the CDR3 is TGTGCCAGCAGCGAGGAGCACGCAACTAATGAAAAACTGTTTTTT. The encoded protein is CASSEEHATNEKLFF.

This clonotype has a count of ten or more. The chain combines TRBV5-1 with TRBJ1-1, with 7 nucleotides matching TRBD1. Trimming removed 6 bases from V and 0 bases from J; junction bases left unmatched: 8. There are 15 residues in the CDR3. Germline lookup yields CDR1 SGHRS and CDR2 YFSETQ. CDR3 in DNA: TGCGCCAGCACCAGTCGAGGGGGCTTGAACACTGAAGCTTTCTTT. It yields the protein CASTSRGGLNTEAFF. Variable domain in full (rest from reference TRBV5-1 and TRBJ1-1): KAGVTQTPRYLIKTRGQQVTLSCSPISGHRSVSWYQQTPGQGLQFLFEYFSETQRNKGNFPGRFSGRQFSNSRSEMNVSTLELGDSALYLCASTSRGGLNTEAFFGQGTRLTVV.

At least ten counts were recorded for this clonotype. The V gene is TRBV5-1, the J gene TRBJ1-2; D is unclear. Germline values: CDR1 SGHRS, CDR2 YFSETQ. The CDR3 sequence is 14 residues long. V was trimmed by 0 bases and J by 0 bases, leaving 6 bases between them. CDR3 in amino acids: CASSLAGANYGYTF. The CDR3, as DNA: TGCGCCAGCAGCTTGGCCGGAGCTAACTATGGCTACACCTTC.

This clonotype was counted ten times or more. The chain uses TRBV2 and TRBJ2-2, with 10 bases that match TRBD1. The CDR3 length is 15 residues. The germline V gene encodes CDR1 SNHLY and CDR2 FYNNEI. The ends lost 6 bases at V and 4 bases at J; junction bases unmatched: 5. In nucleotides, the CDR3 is TGTGCCAGCAGGTCCGGGACAGGGGCCACCGGGGAGCTGTTTTTT. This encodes CASRSGTGATGELFF.

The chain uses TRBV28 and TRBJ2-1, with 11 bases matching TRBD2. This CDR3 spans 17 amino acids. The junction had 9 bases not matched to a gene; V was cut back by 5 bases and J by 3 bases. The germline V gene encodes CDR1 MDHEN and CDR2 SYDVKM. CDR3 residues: CASSPYRLAGNYNEQFF. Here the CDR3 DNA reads TGTGCCAGCAGTCCCTATAGACTAGCGGGAAACTACAATGAGCAGTTCTTC.

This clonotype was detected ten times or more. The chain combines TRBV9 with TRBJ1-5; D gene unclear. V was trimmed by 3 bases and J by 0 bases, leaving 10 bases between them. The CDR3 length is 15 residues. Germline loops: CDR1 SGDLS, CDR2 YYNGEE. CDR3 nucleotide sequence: TGTGCCAGCAGCGGGACGGATTTTAGCAATCAGCCCCAGCATTTT. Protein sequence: CASSGTDFSNQPQHF.

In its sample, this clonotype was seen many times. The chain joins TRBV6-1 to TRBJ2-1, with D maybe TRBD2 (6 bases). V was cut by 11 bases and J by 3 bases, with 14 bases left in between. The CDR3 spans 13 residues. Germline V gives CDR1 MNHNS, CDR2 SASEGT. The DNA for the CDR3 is TGTGCCGCCCGGGACTGGGACTACAATGAGCAGTTCTTC. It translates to CAARDWDYNEQFF.

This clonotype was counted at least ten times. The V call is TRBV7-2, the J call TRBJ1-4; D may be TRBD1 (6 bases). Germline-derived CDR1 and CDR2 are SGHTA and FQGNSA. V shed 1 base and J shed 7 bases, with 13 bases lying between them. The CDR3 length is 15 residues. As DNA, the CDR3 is TGTGCCAGCAGCTTAGATTGGGGGGCGGTTGAAAAACTGTTTTTT. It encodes CASSLDWGAVEKLFF. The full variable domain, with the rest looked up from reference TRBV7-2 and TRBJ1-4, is GAGVSQSPSNKVTEKGKDVELRCDPISGHTALYWYRQSLGQGLEFLIYFQGNSAPDKSGLPSDRFSAERTGGSVSTLTIQRTQQEDSAVYLCASSLDWGAVEKLFFGSGTQLSVL.

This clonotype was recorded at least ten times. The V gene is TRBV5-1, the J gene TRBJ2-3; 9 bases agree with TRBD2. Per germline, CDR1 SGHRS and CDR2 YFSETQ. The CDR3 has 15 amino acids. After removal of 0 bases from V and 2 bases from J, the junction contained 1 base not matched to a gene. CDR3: CASSLASGVTDTQYF. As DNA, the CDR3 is TGCGCCAGCAGCTTGGCTAGCGGGGTCACAGATACGCAGTATTTT.

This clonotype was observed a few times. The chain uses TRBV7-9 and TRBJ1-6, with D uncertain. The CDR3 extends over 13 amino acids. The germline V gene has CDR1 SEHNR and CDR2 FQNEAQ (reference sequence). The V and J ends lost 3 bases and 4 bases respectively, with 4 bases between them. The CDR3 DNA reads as TGTGCCAGCAGCTTCCTATATAATTCACCCCTCCACTTT. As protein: CASSFLYNSPLHF.

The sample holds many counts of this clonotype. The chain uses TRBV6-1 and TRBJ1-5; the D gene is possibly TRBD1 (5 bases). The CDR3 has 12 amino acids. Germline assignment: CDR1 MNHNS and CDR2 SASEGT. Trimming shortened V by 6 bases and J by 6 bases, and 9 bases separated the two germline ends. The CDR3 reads CASRGGVQPQHF. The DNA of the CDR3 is TGTGCCAGCAGGGGGGGAGTTCAGCCCCAGCATTTT.

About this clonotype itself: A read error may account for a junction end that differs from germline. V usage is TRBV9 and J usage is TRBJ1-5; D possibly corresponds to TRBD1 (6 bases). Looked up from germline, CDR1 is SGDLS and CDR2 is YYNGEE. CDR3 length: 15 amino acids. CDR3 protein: CTSSVGGSLNQPQNF. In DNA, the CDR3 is TGTACCAGCAGCGTTGGGGGCAGCCTCAATCAGCCCCAGAATTTT.

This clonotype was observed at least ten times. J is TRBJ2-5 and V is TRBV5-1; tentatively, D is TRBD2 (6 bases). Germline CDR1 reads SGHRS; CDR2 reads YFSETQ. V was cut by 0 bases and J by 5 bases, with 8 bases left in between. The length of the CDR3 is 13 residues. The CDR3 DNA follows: TGCGCCAGCAGCTTGGGCGGGGAGGAGACCCAGTACTTC. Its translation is CASSLGGEETQYF.

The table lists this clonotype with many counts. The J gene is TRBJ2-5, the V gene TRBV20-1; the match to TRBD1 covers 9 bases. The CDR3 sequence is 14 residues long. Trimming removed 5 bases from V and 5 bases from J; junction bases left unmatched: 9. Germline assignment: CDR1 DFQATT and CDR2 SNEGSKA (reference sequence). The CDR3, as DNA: TGCAGTGCTGTACAGGGGGCTCGAGGGGAGACCCAGTACTTC. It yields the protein CSAVQGARGETQYF.

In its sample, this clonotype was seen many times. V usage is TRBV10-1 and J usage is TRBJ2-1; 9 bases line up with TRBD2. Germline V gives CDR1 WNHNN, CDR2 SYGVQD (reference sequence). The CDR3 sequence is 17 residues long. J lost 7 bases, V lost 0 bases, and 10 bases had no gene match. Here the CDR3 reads CASSESPSGAPGNEQFF. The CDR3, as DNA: TGCGCCAGCAGTGAGTCGCCTAGCGGGGCCCCGGGTAATGAGCAGTTCTTC.